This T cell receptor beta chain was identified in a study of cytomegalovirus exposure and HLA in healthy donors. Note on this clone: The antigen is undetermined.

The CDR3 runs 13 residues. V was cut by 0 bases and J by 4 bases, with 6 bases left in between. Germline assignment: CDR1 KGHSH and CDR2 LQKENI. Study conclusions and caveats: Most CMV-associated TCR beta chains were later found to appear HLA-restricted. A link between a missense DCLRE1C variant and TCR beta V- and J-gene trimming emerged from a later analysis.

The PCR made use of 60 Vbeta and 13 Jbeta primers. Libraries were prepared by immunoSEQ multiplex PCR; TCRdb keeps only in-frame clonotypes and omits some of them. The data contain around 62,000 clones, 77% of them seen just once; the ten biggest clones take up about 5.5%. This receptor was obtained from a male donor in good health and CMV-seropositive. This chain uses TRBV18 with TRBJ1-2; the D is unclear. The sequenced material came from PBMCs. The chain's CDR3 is CASSPPSVYGYTF. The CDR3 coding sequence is TGTGCCAGCTCACCACCGTCGGTCTATGGCTACACCTTC.